This section outlines one T cell receptor (beta chain) sequence together with its context. Time point defined: pre-treatment baseline. The CDR3 length is 20 residues. CDR1 and CDR2 (germline): LGHNA, YSLEER. The V gene end was trimmed by 0 bases and the J gene end by 0 bases; junction bases not matched to a gene: 13. The sample belongs to a study of blood T cell dynamics during melanoma immunotherapy. Study context: Metastatic melanoma patients received first-line pembrolizumab or nivolumab plus ipilimumab.

The method was immunoSEQ multiplex PCR; TCRdb's version includes in-frame clones alone and lacks a portion of them. The table lists about 10,000 clones, approximately 87% of them singletons. The receptor was derived from a human donor with melanoma. Here the sequenced sample was blood, taken from a patient treated with checkpoint blockade. The chain joins TRBV4-3 to TRBJ2-4; TRBD2 matches 8 bases. The CDR3 loop reads CASSQDYSGSGILAKNIQYF. The CDR3 nucleotides read TGCGCCAGCAGCCAAGATTACAGTGGTAGCGGGATACTAGCCAAAAACATTCAGTACTTC.